A single sample is the source of the 25 T cell receptor beta chains below, sequenced in a study of blood T cell repertoires in COVID-19. Sequencing used immunoSEQ multiplex PCR; TCRdb keeps in-frame clones, though not all of them. The sample holds more than 200,000 clones, 85% to 90% seen once. Specimen: peripheral blood. Source of these receptors: a man older than 75 with acute or convalescent COVID-19.

CDR3 protein: CASSPRGGQENIQYF. The CDR3 bases are TGTGCCAGCTCACCACGTGGAGGGCAGGAAAACATTCAGTACTTC. The chain has TRBV18 and TRBJ2-4; D might be TRBD2 (6 bases). There are 15 residues in the CDR3. Germline V gene sequence: CDR1 KGHSH, CDR2 LQKENI. The ends were cut back, 1 base at V and 5 bases at J, with 12 bases in the middle.

V and J are TRBV19 and TRBJ1-2; D gene unclear. Trimming cost V 5 bases and J 3 bases, with 10 bases left between them. CDR3 length equals 13 residues. Germline V lookup: CDR1 LNHDA, CDR2 SQIVND (reference sequence). The CDR3 here is CASSPGGHYGYTF. The CDR3 DNA sequence: TGTGCCAGTAGTCCTGGAGGGCACTATGGCTACACCTTC.

This chain links TRBV28 with TRBJ2-5; TRBD2 aligns across 15 bases. V lost 5 bases, J lost 5 bases, and 6 bases stayed unmatched. Germline V gives CDR1 MDHEN, CDR2 SYDVKM. The CDR3 totals 16 residues. The CDR3 coding sequence is TGTGCCAGCAGTCCAGGACTAGCGGGAGGGATGGAGACCCAGTACTTC. This gives the protein CASSPGLAGGMETQYF.

This chain joins TRBV7-2 and TRBJ1-3; D is uncertain. CDR3 length: 15 amino acids. The V end was cut by 1 base, the J end by 2 bases, with 9 bases between. Germline CDR1 reads SGHTA; CDR2 reads FQGNSA. The CDR3 loop reads CASSLEQFAGNTIYF. In nucleotides, the CDR3 is TGTGCCAGCAGCTTAGAACAGTTCGCTGGAAACACCATATATTTT. The complete variable domain, with remaining parts taken from reference TRBV7-2 and TRBJ1-3, reads GAGVSQSPSNKVTEKGKDVELRCDPISGHTALYWYRQSLGQGLEFLIYFQGNSAPDKSGLPSDRFSAERTGGSVSTLTIQRTQQEDSAVYLCASSLEQFAGNTIYFGEGSWLTVV.

V usage is TRBV9 and J usage is TRBJ2-3; 8 bases map to TRBD2. This CDR3 has 14 residues. Germline CDR1 and CDR2: SGDLS and YYNGEE. V lost 4 bases, J lost 3 bases, and 4 bases stayed unmatched. CDR3 loop: CASSPGLATDTQYF. The CDR3 bases are TGTGCCAGCAGCCCCGGACTAGCAACAGATACGCAGTATTTT.

J is TRBJ2-7 and V is TRBV9, with a tentative D call TRBD2 (6 bases). Trimming removed 0 bases from V and 3 bases from J, with 13 bases in between. In germline, CDR1 is SGDLS, CDR2 YYNGEE. The CDR3 consists of 15 residues. CDR3 coding DNA: TGTGCCAGCAGCGTAGACCCGGGAGTAATCTACGAGCAGTACTTC. Translating it yields CASSVDPGVIYEQYF.

V gene TRBV6-5 combines with J gene TRBJ1-1; no clear D gene. The CDR3 has 15 residues. Germline V gene data show CDR1 as MNHEY and CDR2 as SVGAGI. Trimming removed 0 bases at V and 1 base at J, with 9 bases between. The CDR3 nucleotides are TGTGCCAGCAGTTACTCGAGCCCCCCGAACACTGAAGCTTTCTTT. Protein sequence: CASSYSSPPNTEAFF.

The V and J genes are TRBV19 and TRBJ2-5; TRBD1 matches 9 bases. CDR1 is LNHDA, CDR2 SQIVND, per germline (reference sequence). The V segment lost 6 bases and the J segment 5 bases; nucleotides outside the gene matches: 10. CDR3 size: 15 residues. The CDR3 spells CASSRDRGARETQYF. The CDR3 nucleotides read TGTGCCAGTAGCCGTGACAGGGGGGCACGGGAGACCCAGTACTTC.

This chain connects TRBV27 to TRBJ2-2; 7 nucleotides align to TRBD1. The CDR3 is 16 amino acids. The ends lost 8 bases at V and 5 bases at J; junction bases unmatched: 14. The germline V gene has CDR1 MNHEY and CDR2 SMNVEV (reference sequence). The CDR3, as DNA: TGTGCCAGCGGGGCCTCGGGACAGAGAGGGACCGGGGAGCTGTTTTTT. Protein: CASGASGQRGTGELFF.

The chain recombines TRBV5-1 with TRBJ2-5; 8 bases match TRBD2. Germline assignment: CDR1 SGHRS and CDR2 YFSETQ. CDR3 length equals 16 residues. The trim removed 0 bases at V and 2 bases at J, leaving 6 bases unmatched. This CDR3 reads CASSLAPAGDQETQYF. CDR3 bases: TGCGCCAGCAGCTTGGCCCCAGCGGGGGATCAAGAGACCCAGTACTTC.

This clone appeared a single time. The genes are TRBV5-1 and TRBJ2-3; D is unclear. CDR1 is SGHRS, CDR2 YFSETQ, per germline. Trimming left V 2 bases short and J 0 bases short, with 7 bases between. This CDR3 comprises 14 residues. The CDR3 DNA is TGCGCCAGCAGCTTTGTGACTAGCACAGATACGCAGTATTTT. Translated: CASSFVTSTDTQYF.

This clone turned up a few times. This rearrangement joins TRBV4-3 to TRBJ1-1, with 7 bases matching TRBD1. The CDR3 is made up of 15 amino acids. The V segment lost 0 bases and the J segment 11 bases; nucleotides outside the gene matches: 12. The germline CDR1 and CDR2 sequences are LGHNA and YSLEER. CDR3 amino acids: CASSQEKATQGWAFF. In DNA, the CDR3 is TGCGCCAGCAGCCAAGAAAAAGCAACACAGGGGTGGGCTTTCTTT.

The rearrangement joins TRBV4-1 to TRBJ1-1; D not certain. The length of the CDR3 is 15 residues. The germline V gene encodes CDR1 MGHRA and CDR2 YSYEKL. V was cut by 0 bases and J by 4 bases, with 12 bases left in between. CDR3: CASSQDLARRTEAFF. In nucleotides, the CDR3 is TGCGCCAGCAGCCAAGATCTTGCCAGGCGCACTGAAGCTTTCTTT.

The chain is built from TRBV11-2 and TRBJ2-1; TRBD2 matches at 8 bases. Germline lookup yields CDR1 SGHAT and CDR2 FQNNGV. The CDR3 covers 15 residues. V lost 5 bases and J lost 0; bases outside the gene matches: 3. The CDR3 DNA is TGTGCCAGCAGCCCCGGGACTAGCTCCTACAATGAGCAGTTCTTC. Translating gives CASSPGTSSYNEQFF.

The chain couples TRBV13 to TRBJ2-2; the D is unclear. From germline, CDR1 is PRHDT and CDR2 FYEKMQ (reference sequence). Trimming left V 3 bases short and J 0 bases short, with 11 bases between. The CDR3 is 16 amino acids. The CDR3 loop reads CASSFFRSSNTGELFF. The CDR3 bases are TGTGCCAGCAGCTTTTTCCGCAGTTCGAACACCGGGGAGCTGTTTTTT.

The chain joins TRBV3-1 (or the pseudogene TRBV3-2) to TRBJ1-1, with D possibly being TRBD1 (5 bases). Germline CDR1 and CDR2: LGHDT and YNNKEL (reference sequence). V was trimmed by 6 bases and J by 2 bases, leaving 16 bases between them. There are 15 residues in the CDR3. DNA for the CDR3: TGTGCCAGCAGTCAACTTGGGCGGGACAACACTGAAGCTTTCTTT. Protein: CASSQLGRDNTEAFF.

The gene calls are TRBV5-1 and TRBJ2-1, with 11 bases lining up with TRBD2. Trimming at V came to 3 bases and at J to 0 bases, leaving 8 bases not matched to a gene. Germline V CDR1 and CDR2: SGHRS, YFSETQ. The CDR3 covers 18 residues. This CDR3 reads CASSYPSGRSSSYNEQFF. The CDR3, as DNA: TGCGCCAGCAGCTACCCTAGCGGGAGGTCCAGCTCCTACAATGAGCAGTTCTTC.

The chain's CDR3 is CASSLGLAGDQETQYF. The DNA of the CDR3 is TGTGCCAGCTCACTGGGACTAGCGGGAGACCAAGAGACCCAGTACTTC. This chain connects TRBV18 to TRBJ2-5; 14 bases map to TRBD2. This CDR3 is built from 16 residues. Germline CDR1 KGHSH, CDR2 LQKENI. The ends lost 4 bases at V and 0 bases at J; junction bases unmatched: 1.

This clone was observed a single time. The genes are TRBV4-2 and TRBJ2-3, with D possibly being TRBD1 (6 bases). V was shortened by 3 bases and J by 6 bases, with 16 bases between the two germline ends. The CDR3 has 15 amino acids. Germline V lookup: CDR1 LGHNA, CDR2 YNFKEQ. The CDR3: CASSHEGQTRDTQYF. In DNA form, the CDR3 reads TGTGCCAGCAGCCACGAAGGACAGACGAGGGATACGCAGTATTTT.

The rearrangement links TRBV18 to TRBJ2-2; 7 bases are shared with TRBD2. V shed 4 bases, J shed 4 bases, and the junction held 0 bases outside the gene matches. The CDR3 runs to 13 residues. Per germline, CDR1 KGHSH and CDR2 LQKENI. The CDR3 sequence: CASSREGTGELFF. The DNA of the CDR3 is TGTGCCAGCTCACGGGAGGGCACCGGGGAGCTGTTTTTT. Looking up the rest from reference TRBV18 and TRBJ2-2 gives the full variable domain: NAGVMQNPRHLVRRRGQEARLRCSPMKGHSHVYWYRQLPEEGLKFMVYLQKENIIDESGMPKERFSAEFPKEGPSILRIQQVVRGDSAAYFCASSREGTGELFFGEGSRLTVL.

The rearrangement joins TRBV15 to TRBJ2-5; 9 positions agree with TRBD2. The CDR3 sequence is 19 residues long. V lost 1 base to trimming and J lost 3 bases; unmatched junction nucleotides: 15. CDR1 is LNHNV, CDR2 YYDKDF, per germline (reference sequence). CDR3 sequence: CATSRGPLLPGLAEETQYF. CDR3 bases: TGTGCCACCAGCAGAGGCCCTCTGCTACCGGGACTAGCAGAAGAGACCCAGTACTTC. The full variable domain, in which reference TRBV15 and TRBJ2-5 provide the parts outside the CDR3, is DAMVIQNPRYQVTQFGKPVTLSCSQTLNHNVMYWYQQKSSQAPKLLFHYYDKDFNNEADTPDNFQSRRPNTSFCFLDIRSPGLGDTAMYLCATSRGPLLPGLAEETQYFGPGTRLLVL.

This rearrangement joins TRBV7-9 to TRBJ2-2, with D possibly matching TRBD2 (5 bases). This CDR3 is built from 17 residues. In germline, CDR1 is SEHNR, CDR2 FQNEAQ (reference sequence). Trimming removed 4 bases from V and 5 bases from J, with 20 bases in between. In DNA form, the CDR3 reads TGTGCCAGCAGCTCCCGTGGGCTCGGGGAAGCGACCGGGGAGCTGTTTTTT. Encoded protein: CASSSRGLGEATGELFF.

The sample holds one count of this clone. This chain uses TRBV6-5 with TRBJ2-5, with 7 bases aligning to TRBD1. The CDR3 consists of 14 residues. J was trimmed by 7 bases and V by 10 bases; bases with no gene match: 15. The germline V gene encodes CDR1 MNHEY and CDR2 SVGAGI. CDR3 nucleotides: TGTGCCACCTGGGACAGTCGAGTGCCGGGGACCCAGTACTTC. Its protein is CATWDSRVPGTQYF.

The rearrangement joins TRBV24-1 to TRBJ2-1; the D gene is possibly TRBD2 (6 bases). The CDR3 runs to 14 residues. Trimming shortened V by 1 base and J by 7 bases, and 10 bases separated the two germline ends. The germline V gene has CDR1 KGHDR and CDR2 SFDVKD. The CDR3 is CATSDLRRGNEQFF. The CDR3, as DNA: TGTGCCACCAGTGATTTAAGGAGGGGTAATGAGCAGTTCTTC.

The V and J genes are TRBV7-2 and TRBJ2-2; D may be TRBD1 (6 bases). Germline V gene data show CDR1 as SGHTA and CDR2 as FQGNSA. The CDR3 is made up of 16 amino acids. Trimming took off 1 base at V and 4 bases at J, with 13 bases between the two ends. The CDR3 bases are TGTGCCAGCAGCTTAGGCCAGGGGCCGACCACCGGGGAGCTGTTTTTT. This gives the protein CASSLGQGPTTGELFF.